The clone carrying this T cell receptor (beta chain) occurred once. Its antigen is currently unknown. The CDR3 runs 17 residues. Germline V gene lookup returns CDR1 SGHRS and CDR2 YFSETQ. Trimming stripped 0 bases from V and 1 base from J, with 11 bases between. Method: immunoSEQ multiplex PCR; TCRdb's copy keeps in-frame clones and lacks some. The repertoire consists of roughly 120,000 clones, with about 91% occurring once and the leading ten covering roughly 0.63%. The data stem from a study of Tregs in tolerant kidney transplant recipients. General observations from the study: No direct test of biological reproducibility was done here. Activated donor B cell expansion appeared to reveal the most relevant donor-specific TCRbeta repertoire. The small number of patients limits these findings pending further validation.

The chain is built from TRBV5-1 and TRBJ2-6; no definite D call. The receptor was isolated from a human donor in good health. The sample consisted of CD4+ T cells from blood. Here the CDR3 reads CASSLDRVQSGANVLTF. In nucleotides, the CDR3 is TGCGCCAGCAGCTTGGATCGGGTCCAATCTGGGGCCAACGTCCTGACTTTC.